This T cell receptor beta chain is drawn from a study of PD-L1 blockade in urothelial cancer. Generated by immunoSEQ multiplex PCR, the TCRdb table keeps only in-frame clones and is missing some. This table has about 50,000 clones, 75% to 90% appearing once. Documented time point: peripheral blood 6 weeks after treatment start. This CDR3 has 12 amino acids. V lost 4 bases, J lost 11 bases, and 2 bases stayed unmatched. Germline V gives CDR1 SGHRS, CDR2 YFSETQ. This material consisted of PBMCs, taken around atezolizumab (anti-PD-L1) treatment. The receptor's source is a man aged 60 to 75 with urothelial cancer. The chain uses TRBV5-1 and TRBJ2-6; 8 positions match TRBD1. In DNA form, the CDR3 reads TGCGCCAGCAGCCCGGACAGGGACGTCCTGACTTTC. This codes for CASSPDRDVLTF.